This TCR beta chain was sequenced during a study of blood T cell repertoires in COVID-19 (dated by TCRdb to the early 2020s). Looking at the study overall: Collaborator samples came from the United States, Italy and Spain and covered acute and convalescent phases of COVID-19. The prospective study material was composed of cDNA or gDNA derived from T cells, B-cell-depleted T cells, or PBMCs. Deeply sampled blood TCRbeta repertoires from subjects exposed to, actively infected with, or recovered from COVID-19 were included in the dataset. The repertoires were made available in a free public database intended to serve as a resource for research on the immune response to SARS-CoV-2. Samples were obtained from the ongoing ImmuneRACE study (first 160 participants) and from over 1,000 subjects provided by 6 global collaborators. Sample metadata almost always included a de-identified subject ID, COVID-19 status, age in years and sex. HLA class I and class II types, where available, came from metadata supplied by the sample provider rather than from assay-based typing. Results and caveats for the whole study, not just this receptor: How much clinical and demographic metadata was included differed by source and by participant, and the metadata was provided uncurated.

Remarks on this clone: Its antigen is unknown. No base quality values were provided; no much bigger clone lies one nucleotide off.

TCRbeta CDR3 regions were amplified from genomic DNA by means of the immunoSEQ Assay, a bias-controlled multiplex PCR. The original pipeline was this. The number of nucleated cells in each sample was estimated by amplification of reference gene primers within the assay. To quantify the absolute abundance of each unique TCRbeta CDR3 rearrangement, sequence reads were collapsed and filtered. For each sample, productive Simpson clonality was calculated as the square root of Simpson's diversity index over productive rearrangements. TCRdb's version of the immuneACCESS table is confined to in-frame rearrangements and falls short of the full clone set. An unresolved V gene accounts for under half of the shortfall where checked; the remainder is of unknown origin. That table gives V, J and clone size, and the DNA gave D and trimming. Within this sample are more than 120,000 clones, with about 90% of them counted one time only. The top ten clonotypes cover roughly two fifths of the sample.

A second Seattle source provided samples from volunteer blood donors who had recovered from COVID-19. Collaborating institutions collected whole blood in K2EDTA tubes following their own protocols. For TCRbeta analysis, collaborator samples were shipped as frozen whole blood, as isolated PBMCs, or as DNA extracted from either sample type. The specimen was peripheral blood. This receptor was obtained from a man aged 45-60 years who had recovered from COVID-19.

In nucleotide form, the sequence is TGTGCCAGCGGGACAGCTATCGAGCAGTACTTC. Its protein reads: CASGTAIEQYF. This chain is built from TRBV7-9 and TRBJ2-7, with 7 middle bases fitting TRBD1. The CDR3, from cysteine to phenylalanine, totals 11 residues. Only CDR3 DNA remains: 33 bases, in frame from the first base. Reading the germline V gene (reference sequence) gives CDR1 SEHNR and CDR2 FQNEAQ. V trim: 8 bases; J trim: 6 bases; unmatched bases: 4.